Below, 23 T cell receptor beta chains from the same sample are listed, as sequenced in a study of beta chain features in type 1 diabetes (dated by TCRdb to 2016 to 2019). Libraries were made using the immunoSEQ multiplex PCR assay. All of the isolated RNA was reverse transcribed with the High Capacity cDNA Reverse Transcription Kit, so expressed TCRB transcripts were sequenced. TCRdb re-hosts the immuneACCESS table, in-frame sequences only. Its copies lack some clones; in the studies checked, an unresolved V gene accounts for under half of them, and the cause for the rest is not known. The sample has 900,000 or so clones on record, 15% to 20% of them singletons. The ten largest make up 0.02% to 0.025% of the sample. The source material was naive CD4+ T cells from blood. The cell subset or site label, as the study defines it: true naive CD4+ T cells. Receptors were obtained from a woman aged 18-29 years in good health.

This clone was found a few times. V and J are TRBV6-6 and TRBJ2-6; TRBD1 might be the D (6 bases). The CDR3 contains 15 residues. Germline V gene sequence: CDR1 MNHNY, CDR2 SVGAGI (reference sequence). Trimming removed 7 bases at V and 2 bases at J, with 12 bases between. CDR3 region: CASTQKGAGANVLTF. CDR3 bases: TGTGCCAGCACCCAGAAGGGGGCTGGGGCCAACGTCCTGACTTTC.

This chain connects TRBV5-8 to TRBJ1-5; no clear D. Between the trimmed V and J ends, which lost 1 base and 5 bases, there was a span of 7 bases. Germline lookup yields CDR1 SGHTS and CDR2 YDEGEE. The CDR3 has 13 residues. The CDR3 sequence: CASSLFQDQPQHF. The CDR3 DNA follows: TGTGCCAGCAGCTTGTTCCAGGATCAGCCCCAGCATTTT.

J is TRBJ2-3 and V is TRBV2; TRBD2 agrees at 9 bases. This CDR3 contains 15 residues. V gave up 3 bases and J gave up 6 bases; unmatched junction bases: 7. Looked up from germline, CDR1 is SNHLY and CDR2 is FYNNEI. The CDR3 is CASSDAAGGADTQYF. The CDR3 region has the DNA TGTGCCAGCAGTGATGCCGCGGGGGGGGCGGATACGCAGTATTTT. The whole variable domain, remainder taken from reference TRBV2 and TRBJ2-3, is EPEVTQTPSHQVTQMGQEVILRCVPISNHLYFYWYRQILGQKVEFLVSFYNNEISEKSEIFDDQFSVERPDGSNFTLKIRSTKLEDSAMYFCASSDAAGGADTQYFGPGTRLTVL.

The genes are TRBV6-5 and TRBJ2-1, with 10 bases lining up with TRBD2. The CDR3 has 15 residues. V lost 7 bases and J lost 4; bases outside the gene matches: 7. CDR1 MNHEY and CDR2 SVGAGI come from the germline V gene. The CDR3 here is CASIPAGGRYNEQFF. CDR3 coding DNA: TGTGCCAGCATCCCAGCGGGAGGGCGATACAATGAGCAGTTCTTC.

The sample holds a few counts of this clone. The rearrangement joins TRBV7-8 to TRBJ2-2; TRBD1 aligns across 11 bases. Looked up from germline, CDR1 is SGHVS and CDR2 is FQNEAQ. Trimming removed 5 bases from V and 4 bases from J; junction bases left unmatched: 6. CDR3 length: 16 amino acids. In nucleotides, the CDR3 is TGTGCCAGCAGCCAAGGACAGGGGGCTGGCACCGGGGAGCTGTTTTTT. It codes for CASSQGQGAGTGELFF.

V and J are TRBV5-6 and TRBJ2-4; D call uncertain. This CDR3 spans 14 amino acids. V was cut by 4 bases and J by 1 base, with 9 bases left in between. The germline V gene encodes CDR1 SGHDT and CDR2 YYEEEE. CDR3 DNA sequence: TGTGCCAGCAGCCCGACTGTCGCCAAAAACATTCAGTACTTC. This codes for CASSPTVAKNIQYF.

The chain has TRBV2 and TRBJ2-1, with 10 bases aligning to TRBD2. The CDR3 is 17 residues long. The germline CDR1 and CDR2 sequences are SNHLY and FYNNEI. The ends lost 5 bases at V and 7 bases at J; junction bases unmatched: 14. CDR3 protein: CASSQFSSGSSLNEQFF. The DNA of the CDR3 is TGTGCCAGCAGTCAATTTTCTAGCGGGAGTAGTCTTAATGAGCAGTTCTTC.

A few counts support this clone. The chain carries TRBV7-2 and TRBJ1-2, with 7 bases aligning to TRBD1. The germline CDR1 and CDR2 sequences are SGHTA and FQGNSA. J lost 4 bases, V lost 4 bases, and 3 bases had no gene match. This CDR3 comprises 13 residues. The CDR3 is CASSSGQVYGYTF. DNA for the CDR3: TGTGCCAGCAGCTCTGGACAGGTCTATGGCTACACCTTC.

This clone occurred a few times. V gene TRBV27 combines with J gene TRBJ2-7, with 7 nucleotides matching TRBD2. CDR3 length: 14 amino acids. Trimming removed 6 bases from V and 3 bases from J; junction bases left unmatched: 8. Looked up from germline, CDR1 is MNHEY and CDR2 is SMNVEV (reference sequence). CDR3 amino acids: CASRSAGPFYEQYF. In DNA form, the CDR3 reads TGTGCCAGCAGGTCAGCGGGACCCTTCTACGAGCAGTACTTC.

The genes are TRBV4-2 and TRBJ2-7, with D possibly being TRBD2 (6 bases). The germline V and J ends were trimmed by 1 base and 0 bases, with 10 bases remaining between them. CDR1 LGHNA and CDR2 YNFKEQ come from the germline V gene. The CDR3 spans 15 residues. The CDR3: CASSQGGVLSYEQYF. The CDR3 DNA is TGTGCCAGCAGCCAAGGGGGGGTTCTCTCCTACGAGCAGTACTTC.

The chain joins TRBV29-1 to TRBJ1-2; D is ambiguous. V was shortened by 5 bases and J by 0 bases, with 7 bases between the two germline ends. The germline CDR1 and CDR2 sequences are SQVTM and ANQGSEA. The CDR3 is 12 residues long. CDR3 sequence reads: CSVRVANYGYTF. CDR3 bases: TGCAGCGTTCGTGTGGCTAACTATGGCTACACCTTC.

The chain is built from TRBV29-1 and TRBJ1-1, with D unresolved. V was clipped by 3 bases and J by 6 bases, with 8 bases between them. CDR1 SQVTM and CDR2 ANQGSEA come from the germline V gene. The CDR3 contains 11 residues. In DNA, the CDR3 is TGCAGCGTTGATAGGGAGGCTGAAGCTTTCTTT. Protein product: CSVDREAEAFF.

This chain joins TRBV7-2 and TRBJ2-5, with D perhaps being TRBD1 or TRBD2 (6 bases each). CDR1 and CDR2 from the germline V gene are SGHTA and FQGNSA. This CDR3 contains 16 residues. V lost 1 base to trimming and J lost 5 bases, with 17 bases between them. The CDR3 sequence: CASSLGGSGAWETQYF. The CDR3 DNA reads TGTGCCAGCAGCTTAGGAGGCTCGGGGGCCTGGGAGACCCAGTACTTC.

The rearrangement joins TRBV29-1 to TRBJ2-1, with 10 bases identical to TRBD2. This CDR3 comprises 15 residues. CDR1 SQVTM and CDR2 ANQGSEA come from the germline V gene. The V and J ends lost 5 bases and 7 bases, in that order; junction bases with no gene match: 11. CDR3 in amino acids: CSVRRSSGRLNEQFF. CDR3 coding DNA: TGCAGCGTTCGTCGATCTAGCGGGAGATTGAATGAGCAGTTCTTC.

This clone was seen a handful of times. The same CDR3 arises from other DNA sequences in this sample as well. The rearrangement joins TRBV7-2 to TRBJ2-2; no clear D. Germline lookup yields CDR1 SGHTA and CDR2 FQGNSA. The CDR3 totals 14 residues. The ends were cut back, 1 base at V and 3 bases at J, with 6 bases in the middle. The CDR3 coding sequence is TGTGCCAGCAGCTTAGTTCGGGACACCGGGGAGCTGTTTTTT. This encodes CASSLVRDTGELFF.

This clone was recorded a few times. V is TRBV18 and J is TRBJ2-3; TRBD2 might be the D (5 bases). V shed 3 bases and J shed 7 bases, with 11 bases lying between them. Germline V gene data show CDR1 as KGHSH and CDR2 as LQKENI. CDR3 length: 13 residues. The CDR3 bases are TGTGCCAGCTCACCTGGTACCGGGAATACGCAGTATTTT. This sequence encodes CASSPGTGNTQYF.

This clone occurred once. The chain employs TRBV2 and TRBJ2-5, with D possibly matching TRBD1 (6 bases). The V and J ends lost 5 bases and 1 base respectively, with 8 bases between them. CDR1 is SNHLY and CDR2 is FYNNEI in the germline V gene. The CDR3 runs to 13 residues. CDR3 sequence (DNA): TGTGCCAGCAGTTTCAGGGGCCAAGAGACCCAGTACTTC. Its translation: CASSFRGQETQYF. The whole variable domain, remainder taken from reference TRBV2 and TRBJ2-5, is EPEVTQTPSHQVTQMGQEVILRCVPISNHLYFYWYRQILGQKVEFLVSFYNNEISEKSEIFDDQFSVERPDGSNFTLKIRSTKLEDSAMYFCASSFRGQETQYFGPGTRLLVL.

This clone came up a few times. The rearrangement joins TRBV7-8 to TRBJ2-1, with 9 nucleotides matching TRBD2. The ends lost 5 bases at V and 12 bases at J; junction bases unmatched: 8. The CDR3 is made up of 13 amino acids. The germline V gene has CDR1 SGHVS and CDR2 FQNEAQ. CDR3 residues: CASSPRLAGWQFF. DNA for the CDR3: TGTGCCAGCAGCCCCCGGCTAGCGGGATGGCAGTTCTTC.

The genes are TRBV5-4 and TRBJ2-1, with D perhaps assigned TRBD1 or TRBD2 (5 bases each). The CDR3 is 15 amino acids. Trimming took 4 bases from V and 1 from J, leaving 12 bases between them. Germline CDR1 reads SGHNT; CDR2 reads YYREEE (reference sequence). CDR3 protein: CASSNGTSSYNEQFF. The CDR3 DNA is TGTGCCAGCAGCAACGGGACGAGTTCCTACAATGAGCAGTTCTTC.

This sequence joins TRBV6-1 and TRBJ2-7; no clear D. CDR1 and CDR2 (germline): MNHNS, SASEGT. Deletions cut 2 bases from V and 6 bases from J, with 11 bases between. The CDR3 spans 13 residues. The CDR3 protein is CASSEYNGFEQYF. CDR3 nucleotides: TGTGCCAGCAGTGAATATAATGGCTTCGAGCAGTACTTC.

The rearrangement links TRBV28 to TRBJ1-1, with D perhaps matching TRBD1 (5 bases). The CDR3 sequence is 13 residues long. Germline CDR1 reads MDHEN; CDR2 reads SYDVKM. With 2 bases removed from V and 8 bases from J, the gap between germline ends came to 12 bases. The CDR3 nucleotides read TGTGCCAGCAGTTTACGCTCGACAGACGAAGCTTTCTTT. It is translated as CASSLRSTDEAFF.

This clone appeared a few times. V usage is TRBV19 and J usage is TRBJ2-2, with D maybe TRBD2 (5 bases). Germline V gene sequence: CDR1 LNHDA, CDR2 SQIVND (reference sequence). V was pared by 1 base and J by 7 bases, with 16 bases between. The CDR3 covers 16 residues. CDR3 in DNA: TGTGCCAGTAGTATAGTCTGGGCAGCGGACCACGGGGAGCTGTTTTTT. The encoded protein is CASSIVWAADHGELFF.

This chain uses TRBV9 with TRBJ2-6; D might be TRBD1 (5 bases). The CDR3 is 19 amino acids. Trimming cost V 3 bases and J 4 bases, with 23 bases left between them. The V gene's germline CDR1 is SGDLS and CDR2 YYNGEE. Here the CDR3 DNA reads TGTGCCAGCAGCGCTGGTTTAGGGGTTCCTTTCACCGGGGCCAACGTCCTGACTTTC. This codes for CASSAGLGVPFTGANVLTF.